The present TCR beta chain was sequenced within a study of human T cells and chemical hapten exposure. About the study: All patients underwent weekly scalp dosing with diphenylcyclopropenone for the full roughly 24-week study. The patch tests put 0.01% DPC on the skin of the upper back and were read 6 days later.

This CDR3 is built from 14 residues. V trimming: 5 bases; J trimming: 1 base; junction bases outside the gene matches: 2. Germline V gene lookup returns CDR1 SGHTA and CDR2 FQGTGA. At least ten counts were recorded for this clonotype. Its antigen is as yet unknown. As to time point: pre-sensitization, week 0. Treatment described: therapeutic diphenylcyclopropenone sensitization with weekly scalp DPC. Study observations and caveats: There were significantly more large CDR3 similarity clusters among expanded TCRs than among controls.

Individual cDNA molecules (in the library) carried attached unique molecular identifiers. A single record per CDR3 protein comes from TCRdb applying MiXCR to the RACE reads. The sample contains 270,000 or so distinct CDR3 sequences, over 7.5% of which appear only once. This clonotype was obtained from a young man with alopecia areata. Some clones in this sample may be carry-over from other donors' samples. Source: whole blood, taken in connection with sensitization to the hapten diphenylcyclopropenone (DPC). The chain joins TRBV7-3 to TRBJ2-3; 8 bases line up with TRBD2. For the CDR3, the DNA is TGTGCCAGCAGCCTTAGCGGGGGCACAGATACGCAGTATTTT. Its translation is CASSLSGGTDTQYF.